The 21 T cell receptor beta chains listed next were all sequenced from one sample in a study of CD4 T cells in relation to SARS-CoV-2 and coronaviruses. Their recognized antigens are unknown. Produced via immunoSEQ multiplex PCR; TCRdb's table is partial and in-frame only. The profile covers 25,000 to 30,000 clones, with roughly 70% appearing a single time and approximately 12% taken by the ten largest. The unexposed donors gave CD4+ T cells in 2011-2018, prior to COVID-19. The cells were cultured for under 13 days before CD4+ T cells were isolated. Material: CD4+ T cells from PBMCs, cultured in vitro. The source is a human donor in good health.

CDR3 DNA sequence: TGCGCCAGCAGCCCGGAGGGGGGGCGGGACGAGCAGTACTTC. This translates into CASSPEGGRDEQYF. The V and J genes are TRBV4-3 and TRBJ2-7, with D tentatively TRBD2 (7 bases). Trimming removed 4 bases from V and 5 bases from J, with 15 bases in between. CDR1 is LGHNA, CDR2 YSLEER, per germline. The CDR3 contains 14 residues.

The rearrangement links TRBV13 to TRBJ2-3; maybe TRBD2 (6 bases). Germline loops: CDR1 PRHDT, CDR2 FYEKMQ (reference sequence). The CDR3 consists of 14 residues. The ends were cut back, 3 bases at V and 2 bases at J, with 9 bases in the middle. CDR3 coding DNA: TGTGCCAGCAGCTTCGGGAGTAACACAGATACGCAGTATTTT. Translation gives CASSFGSNTDTQYF.

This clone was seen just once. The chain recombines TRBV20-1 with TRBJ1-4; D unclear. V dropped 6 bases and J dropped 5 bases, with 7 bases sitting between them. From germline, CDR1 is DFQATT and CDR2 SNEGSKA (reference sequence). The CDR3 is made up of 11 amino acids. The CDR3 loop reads CSAILNEKLFF. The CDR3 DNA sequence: TGCAGTGCAATACTCAATGAAAAACTGTTTTTT.

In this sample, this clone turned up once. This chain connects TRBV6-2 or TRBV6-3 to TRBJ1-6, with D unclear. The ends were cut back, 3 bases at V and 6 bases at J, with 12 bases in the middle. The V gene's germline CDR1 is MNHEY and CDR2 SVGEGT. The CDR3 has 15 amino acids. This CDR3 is CASSYEAPGNSPLHF. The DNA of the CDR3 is TGTGCCAGCAGTTATGAGGCTCCTGGTAATTCACCCCTCCACTTT.

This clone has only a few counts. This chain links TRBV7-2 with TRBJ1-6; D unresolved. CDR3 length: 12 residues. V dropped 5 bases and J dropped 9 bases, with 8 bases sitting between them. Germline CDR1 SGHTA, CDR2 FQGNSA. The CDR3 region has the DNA TGTGCCAGCAGCCTAACTCGTTCACCCCTCCACTTT. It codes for CASSLTRSPLHF.

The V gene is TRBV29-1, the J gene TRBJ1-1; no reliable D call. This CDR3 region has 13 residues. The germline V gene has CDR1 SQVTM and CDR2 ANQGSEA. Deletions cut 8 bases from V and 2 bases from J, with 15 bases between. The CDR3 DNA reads TGCAGCCCCTCCGCGTGGGCTAACACTGAAGCTTTCTTT. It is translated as CSPSAWANTEAFF. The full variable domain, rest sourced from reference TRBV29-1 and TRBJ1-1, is SAVISQKPSRDICQRGTSLTIQCQVDSQVTMMFWYRQQPGQSLTLIATANQGSEATYESGFVIDKFPISRPNLTFSTLTVSNMSPEDSSIYLCSPSAWANTEAFFGQGTRLTVV.

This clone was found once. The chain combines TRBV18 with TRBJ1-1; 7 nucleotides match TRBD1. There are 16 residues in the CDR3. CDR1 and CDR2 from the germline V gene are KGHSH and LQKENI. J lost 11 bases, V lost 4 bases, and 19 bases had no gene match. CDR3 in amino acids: CASSLSGTVSVLDAFF. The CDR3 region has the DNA TGTGCCAGCTCACTATCCGGGACAGTCTCCGTCCTAGACGCTTTCTTT.

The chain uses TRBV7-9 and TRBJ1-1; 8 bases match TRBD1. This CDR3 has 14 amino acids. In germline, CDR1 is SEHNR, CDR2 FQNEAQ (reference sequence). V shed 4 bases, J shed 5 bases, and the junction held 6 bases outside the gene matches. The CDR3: CASSSQGGLTEAFF. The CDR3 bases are TGTGCCAGCAGCTCACAGGGGGGCCTTACTGAAGCTTTCTTT.

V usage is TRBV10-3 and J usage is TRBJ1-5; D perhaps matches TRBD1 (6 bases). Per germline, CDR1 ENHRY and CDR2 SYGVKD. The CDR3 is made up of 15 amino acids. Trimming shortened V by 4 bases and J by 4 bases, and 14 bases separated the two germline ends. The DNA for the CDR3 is TGTGCCATCAGTGGGGGGGCCGGGGAAAATCAGCCCCAGCATTTT. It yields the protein CAISGGAGENQPQHF.

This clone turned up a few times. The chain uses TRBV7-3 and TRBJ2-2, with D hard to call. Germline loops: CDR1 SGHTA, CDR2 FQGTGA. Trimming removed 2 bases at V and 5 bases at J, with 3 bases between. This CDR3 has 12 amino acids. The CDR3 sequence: CASSLLTGELFF. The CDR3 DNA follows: TGTGCCAGCAGCTTATTAACCGGGGAGCTGTTTTTT.

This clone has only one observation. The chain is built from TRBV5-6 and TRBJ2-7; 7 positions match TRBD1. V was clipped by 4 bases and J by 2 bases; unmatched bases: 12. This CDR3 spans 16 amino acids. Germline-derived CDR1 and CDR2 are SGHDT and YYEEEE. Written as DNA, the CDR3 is TGTGCCAGCAGCCTAGGGACAGCTCACCTGACCTACGAGCAGTACTTC. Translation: CASSLGTAHLTYEQYF. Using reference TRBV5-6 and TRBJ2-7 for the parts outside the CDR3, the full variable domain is DAGVTQSPTHLIKTRGQQVTLRCSPKSGHDTVSWYQQALGQGPQFIFQYYEEEERQRGNFPDRFSGHQFPNYSSELNVNALLLGDSALYLCASSLGTAHLTYEQYFGPGTRLTVT.

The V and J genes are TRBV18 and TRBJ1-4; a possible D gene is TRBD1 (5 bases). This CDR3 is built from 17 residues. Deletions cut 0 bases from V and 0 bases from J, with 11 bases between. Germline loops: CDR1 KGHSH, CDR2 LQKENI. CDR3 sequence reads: CASSPPNSGATNEKLFF. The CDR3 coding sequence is TGTGCCAGCTCACCACCAAATTCGGGGGCAACTAATGAAAAACTGTTTTTT.

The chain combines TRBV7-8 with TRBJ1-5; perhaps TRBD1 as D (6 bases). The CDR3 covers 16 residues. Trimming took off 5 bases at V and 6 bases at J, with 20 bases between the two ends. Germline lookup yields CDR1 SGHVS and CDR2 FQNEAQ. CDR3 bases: TGTGCCAGCAGCCCCGGACGTGGGGGGCGCGGTCAGCCCCAGCATTTT. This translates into CASSPGRGGRGQPQHF.

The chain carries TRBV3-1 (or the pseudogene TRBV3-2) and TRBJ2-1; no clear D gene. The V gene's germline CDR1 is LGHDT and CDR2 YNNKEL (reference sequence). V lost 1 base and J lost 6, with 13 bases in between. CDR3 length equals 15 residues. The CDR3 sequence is CASSQADLRRNEQFF. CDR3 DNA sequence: TGTGCCAGCAGCCAAGCGGACCTACGGCGCAATGAGCAGTTCTTC.

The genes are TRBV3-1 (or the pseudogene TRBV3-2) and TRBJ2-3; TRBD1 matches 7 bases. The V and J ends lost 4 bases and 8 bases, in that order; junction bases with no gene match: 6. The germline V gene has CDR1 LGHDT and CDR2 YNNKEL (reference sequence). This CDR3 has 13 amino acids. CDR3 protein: CASSPDRVFTQYF. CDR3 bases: TGTGCCAGCAGCCCAGACAGGGTGTTTACGCAGTATTTT.

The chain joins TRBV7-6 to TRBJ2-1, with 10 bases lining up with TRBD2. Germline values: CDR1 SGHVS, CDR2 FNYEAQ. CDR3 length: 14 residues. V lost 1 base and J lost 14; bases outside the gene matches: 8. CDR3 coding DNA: TGTGCCAGCAGCTTAGACCCAGCGGGAGGGCCGAAGTTCTTC. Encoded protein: CASSLDPAGGPKFF.

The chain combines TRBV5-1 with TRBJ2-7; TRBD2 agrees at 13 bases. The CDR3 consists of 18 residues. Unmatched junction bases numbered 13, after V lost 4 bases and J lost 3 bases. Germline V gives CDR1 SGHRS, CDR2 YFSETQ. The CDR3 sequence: CASSPGTSGAAAGYEQYF. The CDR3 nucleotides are TGCGCCAGCAGCCCCGGGACTAGCGGGGCCGCCGCTGGCTACGAGCAGTACTTC.

The CDR3, as DNA: TGTGCCAGCAGTGAAGTTGGGGGGAATCAGCCCCAGCATTTT. Its protein is CASSEVGGNQPQHF. This chain joins TRBV2 and TRBJ1-5, with D possibly TRBD1 on 5 matching bases. There are 14 residues in the CDR3. Trimming cost V 1 base and J 4 bases, with 8 bases left between them. CDR1 and CDR2 (germline): SNHLY, FYNNEI.

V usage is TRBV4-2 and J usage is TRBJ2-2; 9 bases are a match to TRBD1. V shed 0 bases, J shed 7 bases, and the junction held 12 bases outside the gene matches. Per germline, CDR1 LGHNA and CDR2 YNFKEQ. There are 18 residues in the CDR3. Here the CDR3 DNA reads TGTGCCAGCAGCCAAGATTTTTTAGGGACAGGGCTTAACGGGGAGCTGTTTTTT. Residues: CASSQDFLGTGLNGELFF.

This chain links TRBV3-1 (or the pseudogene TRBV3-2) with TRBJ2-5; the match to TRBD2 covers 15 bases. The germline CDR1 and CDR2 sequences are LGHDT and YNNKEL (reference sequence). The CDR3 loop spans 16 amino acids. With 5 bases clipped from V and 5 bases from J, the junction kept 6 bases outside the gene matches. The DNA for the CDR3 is TGTGCCAGCAGCGACGGGACTAGCGGGGGGACGGAGACCCAGTACTTC. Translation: CASSDGTSGGTETQYF.

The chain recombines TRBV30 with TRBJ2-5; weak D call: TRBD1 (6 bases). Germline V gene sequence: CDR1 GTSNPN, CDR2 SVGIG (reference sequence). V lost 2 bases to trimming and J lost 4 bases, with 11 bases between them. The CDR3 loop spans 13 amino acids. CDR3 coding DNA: TGTGCCTGGAGTAACCGAGGGGGAGAGACCCAGTACTTC. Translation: CAWSNRGGETQYF.